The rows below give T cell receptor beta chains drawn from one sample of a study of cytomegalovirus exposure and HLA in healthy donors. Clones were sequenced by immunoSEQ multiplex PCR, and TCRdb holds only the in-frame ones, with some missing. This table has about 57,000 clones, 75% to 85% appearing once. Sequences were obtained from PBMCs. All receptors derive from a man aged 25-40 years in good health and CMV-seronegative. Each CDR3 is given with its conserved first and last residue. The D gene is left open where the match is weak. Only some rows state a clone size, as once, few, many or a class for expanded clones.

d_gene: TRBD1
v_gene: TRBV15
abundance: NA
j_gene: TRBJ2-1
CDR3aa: CATSSRTGQYNEQFF
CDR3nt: TGTGCCACCAGCAGTCGGACAGGGCAGTACAATGAGCAGTTCTTC

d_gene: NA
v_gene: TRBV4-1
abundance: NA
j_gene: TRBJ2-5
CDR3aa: CASSQNGGGETQYF
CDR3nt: TGCGCCAGCAGCCAGAACGGGGGAGGAGAGACCCAGTACTTC

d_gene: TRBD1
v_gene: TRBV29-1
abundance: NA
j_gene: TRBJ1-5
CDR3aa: CSVHRTGKAVDSNQPQHF
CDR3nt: TGCAGCGTTCACCGGACAGGGAAGGCGGTGGATAGCAATCAGCCCCAGCATTTT

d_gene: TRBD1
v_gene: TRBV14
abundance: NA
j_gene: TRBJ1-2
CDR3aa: CASSHTGVLDYGYTF
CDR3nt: TGTGCCAGCAGCCATACAGGGGTCCTTGACTATGGCTACACCTTC

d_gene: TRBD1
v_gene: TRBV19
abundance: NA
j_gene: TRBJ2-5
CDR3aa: CASSIAGTGGETQYF
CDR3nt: TGTGCCAGTAGTATCGCGGGGACAGGAGGGGAGACCCAGTACTTC

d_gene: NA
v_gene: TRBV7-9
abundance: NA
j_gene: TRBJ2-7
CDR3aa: CASSLPAGYEQYF
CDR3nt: TGTGCCAGCAGTTTACCTGCAGGCTACGAGCAGTACTTC

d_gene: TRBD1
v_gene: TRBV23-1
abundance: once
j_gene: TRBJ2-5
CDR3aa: CASSQCPGGLETQYF
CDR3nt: TGCGCCAGCAGTCAATGTCCAGGGGGCTTGGAGACCCAGTACTTC

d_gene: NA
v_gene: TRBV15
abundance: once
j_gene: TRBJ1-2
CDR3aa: CATSRDGGGAYGYTF
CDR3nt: TGTGCCACCAGCAGAGATGGCGGGGGGGCCTATGGCTACACCTTC

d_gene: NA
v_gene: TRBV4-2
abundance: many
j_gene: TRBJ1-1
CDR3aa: CASSRGGAEAFF
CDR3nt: TGTGCCAGCAGCCGGGGGGGGGCTGAAGCTTTCTTT

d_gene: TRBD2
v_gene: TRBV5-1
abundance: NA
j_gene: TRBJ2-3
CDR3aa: CASSLGTSADTQYF
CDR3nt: TGCGCCAGCAGCCTCGGGACTAGCGCAGATACGCAGTATTTT

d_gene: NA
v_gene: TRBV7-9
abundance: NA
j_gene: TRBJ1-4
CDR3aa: CASSSGQGFDKLFF
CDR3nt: TGTGCCAGCAGCTCCGGGCAGGGATTTGACAAACTGTTTTTT

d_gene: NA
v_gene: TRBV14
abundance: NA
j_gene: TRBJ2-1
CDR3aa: CASSQDLASGLSEQFF
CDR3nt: TGTGCCAGCAGCCAAGATTTGGCCAGCGGATTAAGTGAGCAGTTCTTC

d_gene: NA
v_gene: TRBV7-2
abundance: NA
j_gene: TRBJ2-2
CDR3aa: CASSLGYGARNTGELFF
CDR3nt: TGTGCCAGCAGCTTAGGGTATGGGGCAAGGAACACCGGGGAGCTGTTTTTT

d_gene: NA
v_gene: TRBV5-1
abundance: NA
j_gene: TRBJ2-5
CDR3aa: CASSLEGVRETQYF
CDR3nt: TGCGCCAGCAGCTTGGAGGGGGTACGGGAGACCCAGTACTTC

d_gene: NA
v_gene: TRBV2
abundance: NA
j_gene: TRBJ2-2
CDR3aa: CASSDQGVELFF
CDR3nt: TGTGCCAGCAGTGATCAGGGCGTGGAGCTGTTTTTT

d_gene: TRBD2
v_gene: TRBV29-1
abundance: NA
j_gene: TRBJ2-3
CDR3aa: CSVLLAGGPPSTDTQYF
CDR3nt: TGCAGCGTTTTACTAGCGGGGGGCCCCCCCAGCACAGATACGCAGTATTTT

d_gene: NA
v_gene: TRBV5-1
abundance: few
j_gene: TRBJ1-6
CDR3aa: CASSREPESPLHF
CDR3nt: TGCGCCAGCAGCAGGGAGCCGGAATCACCCCTCCACTTT

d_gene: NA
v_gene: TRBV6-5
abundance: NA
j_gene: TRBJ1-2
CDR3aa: CASSYSPGRNGYTF
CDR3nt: TGTGCCAGCAGTTACAGTCCTGGGAGGAATGGCTACACCTTC

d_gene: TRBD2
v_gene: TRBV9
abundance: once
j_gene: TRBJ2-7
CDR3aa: CASSVAGGPHYEQYF
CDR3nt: TGTGCCAGCAGCGTAGCGGGGGGGCCGCACTACGAGCAGTACTTC

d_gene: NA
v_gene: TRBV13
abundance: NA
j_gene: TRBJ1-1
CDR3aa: CASSPMPGRGLNTEAFF
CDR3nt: TGTGCCAGCAGCCCAATGCCGGGGCGGGGGTTGAACACTGAAGCTTTCTTT

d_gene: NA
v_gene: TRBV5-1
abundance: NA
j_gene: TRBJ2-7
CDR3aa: CASSRGGVLEQYF
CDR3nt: TGCGCCAGCAGCCGAGGGGGGGTCCTCGAGCAGTACTTC

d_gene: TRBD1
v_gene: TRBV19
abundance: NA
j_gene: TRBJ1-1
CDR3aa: CASNSRTGSMNTEAFF
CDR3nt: TGTGCCAGTAATTCGAGGACAGGGTCTATGAACACTGAAGCTTTCTTT

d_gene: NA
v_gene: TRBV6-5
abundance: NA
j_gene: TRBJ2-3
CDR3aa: CASSYGGHTDTQYF
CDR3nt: TGTGCCAGCAGTTACGGGGGACACACAGATACGCAGTATTTT

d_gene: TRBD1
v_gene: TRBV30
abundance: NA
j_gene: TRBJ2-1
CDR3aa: CAWSGTETGYNEQFF
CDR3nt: TGTGCCTGGAGCGGAACCGAGACAGGGTACAATGAGCAGTTCTTC

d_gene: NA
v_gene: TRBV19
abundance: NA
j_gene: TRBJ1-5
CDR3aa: CASSHRVGLEAQPQHF
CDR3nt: TGTGCCAGTAGTCACCGGGTCGGACTTGAAGCTCAGCCCCAGCATTTT

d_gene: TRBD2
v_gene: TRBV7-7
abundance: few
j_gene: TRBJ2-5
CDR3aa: CASSLTGGGTQYF
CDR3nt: TGTGCTAGCAGCTTAACGGGAGGGGGGACCCAGTACTTC

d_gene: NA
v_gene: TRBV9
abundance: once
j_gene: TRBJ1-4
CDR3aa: CASSVGAANEKLFF
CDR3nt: TGTGCCAGCAGCGTAGGGGCAGCTAATGAAAAACTGTTTTTT